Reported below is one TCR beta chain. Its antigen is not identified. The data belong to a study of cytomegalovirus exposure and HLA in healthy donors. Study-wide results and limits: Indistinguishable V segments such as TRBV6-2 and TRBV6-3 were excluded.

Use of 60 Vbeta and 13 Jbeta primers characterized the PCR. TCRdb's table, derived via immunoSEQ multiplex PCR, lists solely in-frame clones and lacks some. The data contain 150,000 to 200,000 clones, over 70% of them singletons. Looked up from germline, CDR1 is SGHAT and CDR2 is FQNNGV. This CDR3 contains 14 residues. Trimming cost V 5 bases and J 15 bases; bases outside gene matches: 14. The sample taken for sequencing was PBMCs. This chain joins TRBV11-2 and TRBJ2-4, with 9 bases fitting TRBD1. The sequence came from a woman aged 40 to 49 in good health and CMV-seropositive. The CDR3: CASSPHPGQGWVYF. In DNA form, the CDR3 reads TGTGCCAGCAGCCCCCACCCGGGACAGGGATGGGTGTACTTC.